These 20 T cell receptor beta chains originate from one sample sequenced in a study of shared clonotypes between healthy human individuals. Sequencing was performed with immunoSEQ multiplex PCR; in TCRdb, only in-frame clones are kept and a portion is missing. Among around 990,000 clones, roughly 80% were seen once, and the ten largest hold 0.85% to 1%. Sequencing input: memory CD4+ T cells from PBMCs. Subset meaning: CD45RA-negative fraction. The receptor source for this set is a man aged 18 to 29 in good health. Some clones in this sample may be carry-over from other donors' samples.

This chain uses TRBV19 with TRBJ2-7; D unclear. CDR1 and CDR2 (germline): LNHDA, SQIVND (reference sequence). This CDR3 has 14 amino acids. V lost 1 base and J 2 bases, leaving 9 bases between the germline ends. In nucleotides, the CDR3 is TGTGCCAGTAGTATAGCAGGATATACCTACGAGCAGTACTTC. It encodes CASSIAGYTYEQYF.

This chain connects TRBV7-8 to TRBJ2-2, with a possible D match to TRBD1 (5 bases). There are 15 residues in the CDR3. The germline V gene encodes CDR1 SGHVS and CDR2 FQNEAQ. Trimming shortened V by 6 bases and J by 1 base, and 12 bases separated the two germline ends. The CDR3 bases are TGTGCCAGCAGTCAACAGGTCCTGAACACCGGGGAGCTGTTTTTT. It codes for CASSQQVLNTGELFF.

In this sample, this clone turned up a few times. The same CDR3 also results from other DNA sequences found in this sample. V is TRBV5-4 and J is TRBJ1-3, with a tentative D call TRBD1 (5 bases). The length of the CDR3 is 15 residues. The V end lost 3 bases, the J end lost 0 bases, and 10 bases lay between the germline ends. Germline CDR1 reads SGHNT; CDR2 reads YYREEE (reference sequence). The CDR3 DNA reads TGTGCCAGCAGCTCGGGGCGGGACTCTGGAAACACCATATATTTT. Translation gives CASSSGRDSGNTIYF.

Remarks on this clone: At one boundary the junction diverges from the germline segment, which might be a read error. J is TRBJ2-7 and V is TRBV7-9; D is uncertain. This CDR3 has 14 residues. CDR1 is SEHNR, CDR2 FQNEAQ, per germline (reference sequence). DNA of the CDR3: TGTGCCACCAGCTTCGGGTCTCCCCGTGACGAGCAGTACTTC. As protein: CATSFGSPRDEQYF.

The chain is built from TRBV15 and TRBJ2-6; no definite D call. The CDR3 has 16 residues. Germline loops: CDR1 LNHNV, CDR2 YYDKDF (reference sequence). Trimming took off 0 bases at V and 2 bases at J, with 8 bases between the two ends. Here the CDR3 reads CATSREANAGANVLTF. CDR3 DNA: TGTGCCACCAGCAGAGAGGCCAATGCTGGGGCCAACGTCCTGACTTTC.

The chain has TRBV28 and TRBJ1-1; 9 bases are a match to TRBD1. J lost 10 bases, V lost 6 bases, and 6 bases had no gene match. CDR1 is MDHEN and CDR2 is SYDVKM in the germline V gene. This CDR3 comprises 12 residues. As DNA, the CDR3 is TGTGCCAGCAGCCGGGACAGGGTGAGAGCTTTCTTT. Translated, it gives CASSRDRVRAFF. The complete variable domain, with remaining parts taken from reference TRBV28 and TRBJ1-1, reads DVKVTQSSRYLVKRTGEKVFLECVQDMDHENMFWYRQDPGLGLRLIYFSYDVKMKEKGDIPEGYSVSREKKERFSLILESASTNQTSMYLCASSRDRVRAFFGQGTRLTVV.

V gene TRBV19 combines with J gene TRBJ2-3; the D is unclear. Looked up from germline, CDR1 is LNHDA and CDR2 is SQIVND (reference sequence). V was cut by 10 bases and J by 6 bases, with 14 bases left in between. The CDR3 consists of 12 residues. Here the CDR3 reads CATQSWADTQYF. CDR3 bases: TGTGCCACTCAGTCGTGGGCGGATACGCAGTATTTT.

The sample holds a few counts of this clone. The rearrangement joins TRBV19 to TRBJ2-1; 7 bases map to TRBD2. V shed 3 bases, J shed 10 bases, and the junction held 3 bases outside the gene matches. CDR3 size: 12 residues. Germline V gives CDR1 LNHDA, CDR2 SQIVND (reference sequence). For the CDR3, the DNA is TGTGCCAGTAGTATGCGGGGAGGGGAGCAGTTCTTC. Protein: CASSMRGGEQFF.

The V and J genes are TRBV11-2 and TRBJ2-1, with D maybe TRBD1 (5 bases). CDR1 and CDR2 (germline): SGHAT, FQNNGV. There are 15 residues in the CDR3. V lost 2 bases, J lost 2 bases, and 10 bases lay in between. CDR3 loop: CASSLLQGAYNEQFF. CDR3 DNA: TGTGCCAGCAGCTTACTCCAAGGGGCCTACAATGAGCAGTTCTTC.

The J gene is TRBJ2-3, the V gene TRBV10-3, with D uncertain. V lost 4 bases and J lost 0, with 8 bases in between. Germline assignment: CDR1 ENHRY and CDR2 SYGVKD. CDR3 length: 14 amino acids. Here the CDR3 reads CAISGATSTDTQYF. In nucleotides, the CDR3 is TGTGCCATCAGTGGGGCGACTAGCACAGATACGCAGTATTTT.

This clone was counted a single time. This chain joins TRBV21-1 and TRBJ2-7; the table assigns TRBD1, which was not confirmed against the DNA. TRBV21-1 is termed a pseudogene. The CDR3 spans 15 residues. CDR3 protein: CASSKAYGTLNEQYF. The CDR3 DNA sequence: TGTGCCAGCAGCAAAGCGTACGGGACACTCAACGAGCAGTACTTC.

About this clone: The germline gene is not matched at one end of the junction; a read error may be the cause. The chain combines TRBV7-8 with TRBJ2-5; D possibly corresponds to TRBD1 (5 bases). The CDR3 has 14 residues. The germline gives CDR1 SGHVS, CDR2 FQNEAQ. The CDR3 nucleotides are TGTGCCAGCAGCGAACAGGATTACCAAGGGACCCAGTACTTC. Residues: CASSEQDYQGTQYF.

In its sample, this clone was seen a few times. The chain recombines TRBV2 with TRBJ2-6; the D gene is possibly TRBD1 (5 bases). The germline V gene has CDR1 SNHLY and CDR2 FYNNEI. The CDR3 covers 15 residues. The ends were cut back, 7 bases at V and 2 bases at J, with 12 bases in the middle. For the CDR3, the DNA is TGTGCCAGCACCCCAGGACAAACTGGGGCCAACGTCCTGACTTTC. The encoded protein is CASTPGQTGANVLTF.

The chain joins TRBV30 to TRBJ2-7, with D possibly being TRBD2 (6 bases). The J call is doubtful: the DNA matches TRBJ2-1 better. The CDR3 runs to 15 residues. The V gene's germline CDR1 is GTSNPN and CDR2 SVGIG (reference sequence). In DNA, the CDR3 is TGTGCCTGGAGTGAACTGCGGGGAGCCTTAAAGGCGCAGTTCTTC. Encoded protein: CAWSELRGALKAQFF.

The chain uses TRBV7-3 and TRBJ2-3; TRBD1 matches 10 bases. Germline V gene data show CDR1 as SGHTA and CDR2 as FQGTGA. This CDR3 spans 14 amino acids. V shed 4 bases and J 3 bases; nucleotides not matched to a gene: 1. The CDR3 coding sequence is TGTGCCAGCAGCTGGGGACAGGGGACAGATACGCAGTATTTT. Translation: CASSWGQGTDTQYF.

The V and J genes are TRBV20-1 and TRBJ2-4; D may be TRBD1 (6 bases). The CDR3 consists of 11 residues. Trimming shortened V by 5 bases and J by 8 bases, and 10 bases separated the two germline ends. Germline V CDR1 and CDR2: DFQATT, SNEGSKA (reference sequence). For the CDR3, the DNA is TGCAGTGCTGAAGGGGGAGACATTCAGTACTTC. Translation: CSAEGGDIQYF.

V is TRBV6-6 and J is TRBJ1-4; 7 nucleotides match TRBD1. The germline gives CDR1 MNHNY, CDR2 SVGAGI (reference sequence). The length of the CDR3 is 15 residues. Germline trimming cut 6 bases from V and 6 bases from J; bases unmatched to any gene: 10. The CDR3 here is CASRETGEGYEKLFF. The CDR3 DNA reads as TGTGCCAGCAGAGAAACAGGGGAGGGTTATGAAAAACTGTTTTTT.

This clone was seen just once. The chain recombines TRBV28 with TRBJ2-7; D is ambiguous. Germline V gene lookup returns CDR1 MDHEN and CDR2 SYDVKM. V dropped 7 bases and J dropped 1 base, with 14 bases sitting between them. The length of the CDR3 is 14 residues. The CDR3 is CASTPRGASYEQYF. The CDR3 DNA follows: TGTGCCAGCACCCCCCGCGGTGCTTCCTACGAGCAGTACTTC.

The gene calls are TRBV18 and TRBJ2-3; either TRBD1 or TRBD2 may fit D (6 bases each). The length of the CDR3 is 17 residues. From germline, CDR1 is KGHSH and CDR2 LQKENI. V lost 2 bases, J lost 10 bases, and 25 bases lay in between. The CDR3 is CASSPTGGGGLSPSQYF. The CDR3 DNA reads TGTGCCAGCTCACCAACAGGAGGAGGGGGTCTCAGTCCCTCGCAGTATTTT. The full variable domain, with the rest looked up from reference TRBV18 and TRBJ2-3, is NAGVMQNPRHLVRRRGQEARLRCSPMKGHSHVYWYRQLPEEGLKFMVYLQKENIIDESGMPKERFSAEFPKEGPSILRIQQVVRGDSAAYFCASSPTGGGGLSPSQYFGPGTRLTVL.

The chain employs TRBV7-9 and TRBJ2-5; either TRBD1 or TRBD2 may supply D (5 bases each). CDR1 is SEHNR, CDR2 FQNEAQ, per germline (reference sequence). This CDR3 contains 14 residues. The V end was cut by 5 bases, the J end by 7 bases, with 17 bases between. CDR3 DNA: TGTGCCAGCAGCCCTCCGGGACCATGGATGACCCAGTACTTC. Encoded protein: CASSPPGPWMTQYF.